This T cell receptor beta chain was sequenced during a study of radiotherapy plus CTLA-4 blockade in lung cancer. Study at large: Of all patients, approximately 17% responded objectively and approximately 30% showed disease control.

The junction had 13 bases not matched to a gene; V was cut back by 6 bases and J by 6 bases. The CDR3 runs to 17 residues. The germline V gene has CDR1 ENHRY and CDR2 SYGVKD. On this clone: The antigen is unknown.

Only in-frame clones appear in the TCRdb table, and some are missing; sequencing was by immunoSEQ multiplex PCR. The top ten hold 5.5% to 7% of the sample, which has 35,000 or so clones, approximately 85% seen once. Study results and caveats: Interferon-beta and early blood T cell clone dynamics reportedly predicted response best.

This sample comprised peripheral blood, obtained from a patient treated with radiotherapy plus ipilimumab. This sequence originates from a human donor with non-small cell lung cancer who had stable disease on radiotherapy plus ipilimumab. The chain is built from TRBV10-3 and TRBJ2-2; 10 nucleotides agree with TRBD1. This chain's CDR3 is CAISRLRGTGAAGELFF. The CDR3, as DNA: TGTGCCATCAGCAGACTAAGGGGGACAGGGGCTGCCGGGGAGCTGTTTTTT.